Reported below is one T cell receptor (beta chain). Its antigen has not been determined. Base qualities are not at hand, and no much larger clone is one base apart. From a lookup of the germline V gene, CDR1 and CDR2 are SGHAT and FQNNGV. V and J lose 9 bases and 5 bases, and a span of 14 bases separates them. The CDR3 sequence holds 13 residues, the cysteine and phenylalanine included. Only the CDR3 DNA stays, 39 bases, in frame from base 1. The sample's treatment or condition label, decoded: allogeneic hematopoietic cell transplantation with graft depleted of TCRalphabeta T cells and CD19 B cells. TCRalphabeta/CD19-depleted allogeneic hematopoietic cell grafts were given to the transplant recipients, all of whom were children. This record belongs to a study of T-cell reconstitution after alpha-beta-depleted transplantation in children (dated by TCRdb to the mid-2010s). Regarding the research as a whole: The study quantitatively tracked T-cell immune reconstitution after TCRalphabeta/CD19-depleted allogeneic hematopoietic cell transplantation in children using TCR repertoire profiling.

Libraries were constructed by PCR. The instrument was an Illumina HiSeq 2500. To normalize quantification of the TCRbeta repertoire, the TCR libraries were built with molecular barcoding that relied on unique molecular identifiers. Using fastp trimming at Q25 and MiXCR clonotype assembly, TCRdb reanalyzed the public sequencing data and kept in-frame beta chains. Rows merge per CDR3 protein into single entries with the most common DNA and genes. The sample table contains about 980,000 distinct CDR3 sequences; only one count was recorded for about 29% of them. About 28% of the sample is taken by the ten largest. Results and caveats for the whole study, not just this receptor: Apparently early alphabetaT-cell count recovery about two months after transplant reportedly relied on only several hundred rapidly expanded clones derived from non-depleted graft cells. In some patients, high TCRbeta diversity at day 60 was attributed to recipient T cells and intrathymic progenitors that had survived conditioning. Over subsequent months, a decline in hyperexpanded clone frequencies was noted, and after one year, T-cell counts and TCRbeta diversity were mostly ascribed to newly produced T cells.

The sequencing here drew on PBMCs, mostly from graft donor cells, taken 360 days after TCRalphabeta/CD19-depleted stem cell transplant. Recombination joined TRBV11-2 with TRBJ2-1; TRBD2 is perhaps the D gene, given 6 matching bases. The source is a boy under two years old who had a stem cell transplant for SCID, so the T cells may come from the graft donor. The CDR3 protein is CASVLWGDNEQFF. The DNA sequence is given as TGTGCCAGTGTCTTGTGGGGGGACAATGAGCAGTTCTTC.